The 13 T cell receptor beta chains below were found in one sample sequenced in a study of blood T cell repertoires in COVID-19. Sequencing was performed with immunoSEQ multiplex PCR; in TCRdb, only in-frame clones are kept and a portion is missing. The table has more than 120,000 clones, about 90% seen once. The sample comprised peripheral blood. These receptors were collected from a man over 45 who had recovered from COVID-19.

This clone has just one count. The rearrangement links TRBV11-2 to TRBJ2-5, with a tentative D call TRBD2 (7 bases). CDR1 and CDR2 (germline): SGHAT, FQNNGV. V lost 5 bases and J lost 1, with 20 bases in between. This CDR3 contains 17 residues. The CDR3 DNA is TGTGCCAGCAGCCGGTTATCGGGGGGCCCAGCCCAAGAGACCCAGTACTTC. The encoded protein is CASSRLSGGPAQETQYF.

V gene TRBV6-1 combines with J gene TRBJ2-7; D gene ambiguous. Germline CDR1 MNHNS, CDR2 SASEGT. V was clipped by 2 bases and J by 2 bases, with 4 bases between them. The CDR3 length is 12 residues. Written as DNA, the CDR3 is TGTGCCAGCAGTGAACCCACCTACGAGCAGTACTTC. Translated: CASSEPTYEQYF.

The chain employs TRBV12-5 and TRBJ1-1, with 10 bases fitting TRBD1. The length of the CDR3 is 16 residues. Unmatched junction bases numbered 2, after V lost 1 base and J lost 0 bases. CDR1 is LGHNT, CDR2 FRNRAP, per germline. Written as DNA, the CDR3 is TGTGCTAGTGGTTTGGGGGGACAGGGGTTGAACACTGAAGCTTTCTTT. This gives the protein CASGLGGQGLNTEAFF.

CDR3 in DNA: TGTGCCAGCAGCTTGGGGGACAGAATAGCCAAAAACATTCAGTACTTC. Translation: CASSLGDRIAKNIQYF. The J gene is TRBJ2-4, the V gene TRBV5-4, with TRBD1 matching 7 bases. The CDR3 extends over 16 amino acids. Germline V gene lookup returns CDR1 SGHNT and CDR2 YYREEE (reference sequence). Unmatched junction bases numbered 3, after V lost 0 bases and J lost 0 bases.

The chain employs TRBV2 and TRBJ1-1; tentatively, D is TRBD1 (5 bases). The germline CDR1 and CDR2 sequences are SNHLY and FYNNEI. The CDR3 extends over 13 amino acids. Trimming left V 7 bases short and J 4 bases short, with 13 bases between. In DNA form, the CDR3 reads TGTGCCAGCACAACCACGGGGGGCACTGAAGCTTTCTTT. Translated: CASTTTGGTEAFF. The whole variable domain, remainder taken from reference TRBV2 and TRBJ1-1, is EPEVTQTPSHQVTQMGQEVILRCVPISNHLYFYWYRQILGQKVEFLVSFYNNEISEKSEIFDDQFSVERPDGSNFTLKIRSTKLEDSAMYFCASTTTGGTEAFFGQGTRLTVV.

The chain carries TRBV30 and TRBJ1-2, with TRBD1 identical over 8 bases. V gave up 3 bases and J gave up 4 bases; unmatched junction bases: 13. The CDR3 is 16 residues long. Germline V lookup: CDR1 GTSNPN, CDR2 SVGIG (reference sequence). The CDR3 bases are TGTGCCTGGAGGGGGGCAGGGGGCGCGACGGCCTATGGCTACACCTTC. Translated, it gives CAWRGAGGATAYGYTF.

This sequence joins TRBV6-5 and TRBJ1-1; D possibly corresponds to TRBD1 (5 bases). The germline V gene has CDR1 MNHEY and CDR2 SVGAGI. The V end lost 6 bases, the J end lost 0 bases, and 14 bases lay between the germline ends. This CDR3 comprises 15 residues. DNA for the CDR3: TGTGCCAGCAGAGATCGACAGCGAATGAACACTGAAGCTTTCTTT. Its protein is CASRDRQRMNTEAFF.

The rearrangement uses TRBV2 and TRBJ2-7, with D possibly matching TRBD2 (6 bases). CDR1 SNHLY and CDR2 FYNNEI come from the germline V gene. The V end lost 6 bases, the J end lost 3 bases, and 12 bases lay between the germline ends. The CDR3 is 13 residues long. The CDR3, as DNA: TGTGCCAGCAGATCGGACGGGGGCTACGAGCAGTACTTC. Translated: CASRSDGGYEQYF.

V is TRBV30 and J is TRBJ2-5, with no clear D. The V end was cut by 0 bases, the J end by 1 base, with 6 bases between. Germline V CDR1 and CDR2: GTSNPN, SVGIG (reference sequence). The CDR3 sequence is 13 residues long. The CDR3, as DNA: TGTGCCTGGAGTGTGGCAATCCAAGAGACCCAGTACTTC. This gives the protein CAWSVAIQETQYF. Drawing the rest from reference TRBV30 and TRBJ2-5, the complete variable domain is SQTIHQWPATLVQPVGSPLSLECTVEGTSNPNLYWYRQAAGRGLQLLFYSVGIGQISSEVPQNLSASRPQDRQFILSSKKLLLSDSGFYLCAWSVAIQETQYFGPGTRLLVL.

This clone was observed a single time. The V call is TRBV7-9, the J call TRBJ2-2; 7 nucleotides agree with TRBD1. Germline V CDR1 and CDR2: SEHNR, FQNEAQ (reference sequence). The V segment lost 5 bases and the J segment 1 base; nucleotides outside the gene matches: 4. The length of the CDR3 is 15 residues. CDR3 DNA sequence: TGTGCCAGCAGCAGGGGGACAGTGAACACCGGGGAGCTGTTTTTT. Its translation: CASSRGTVNTGELFF.

The chain couples TRBV19 to TRBJ2-3; 14 bases line up with TRBD2. The CDR3 totals 16 residues. The germline gives CDR1 LNHDA, CDR2 SQIVND (reference sequence). V gave up 8 bases and J gave up 3 bases; unmatched junction bases: 7. In DNA form, the CDR3 reads TGTGCCAGTTCTATGACTAGCGGGGGGGCAACAGATACGCAGTATTTT. This gives the protein CASSMTSGGATDTQYF.

The rearrangement uses TRBV19 and TRBJ2-1, with D possibly TRBD1 on 6 matching bases. Germline CDR1 and CDR2: LNHDA and SQIVND (reference sequence). The length of the CDR3 is 16 residues. Trimming shortened V by 1 base and J by 6 bases, and 16 bases separated the two germline ends. The CDR3 here is CASSIASKTGANEQFF. CDR3 coding DNA: TGTGCCAGTAGTATAGCCTCCAAGACAGGCGCCAATGAGCAGTTCTTC. Drawing the rest from reference TRBV19 and TRBJ2-1, the complete variable domain is DGGITQSPKYLFRKEGQNVTLSCEQNLNHDAMYWYRQDPGQGLRLIYYSQIVNDFQKGDIAEGYSVSREKKESFPLTVTSAQKNPTAFYLCASSIASKTGANEQFFGPGTRLTVL.

The chain carries TRBV11-3 and TRBJ2-7; 8 positions agree with TRBD2. J lost 4 bases, V lost 1 base, and 6 bases had no gene match. Germline V gene data show CDR1 as SGHNT and CDR2 as YENEEA. The CDR3 has 15 residues. The CDR3 sequence is CASSLAGGREYEQYF. The CDR3 DNA sequence: TGTGCCAGCAGCTTAGCGGGGGGGCGGGAGTACGAGCAGTACTTC.